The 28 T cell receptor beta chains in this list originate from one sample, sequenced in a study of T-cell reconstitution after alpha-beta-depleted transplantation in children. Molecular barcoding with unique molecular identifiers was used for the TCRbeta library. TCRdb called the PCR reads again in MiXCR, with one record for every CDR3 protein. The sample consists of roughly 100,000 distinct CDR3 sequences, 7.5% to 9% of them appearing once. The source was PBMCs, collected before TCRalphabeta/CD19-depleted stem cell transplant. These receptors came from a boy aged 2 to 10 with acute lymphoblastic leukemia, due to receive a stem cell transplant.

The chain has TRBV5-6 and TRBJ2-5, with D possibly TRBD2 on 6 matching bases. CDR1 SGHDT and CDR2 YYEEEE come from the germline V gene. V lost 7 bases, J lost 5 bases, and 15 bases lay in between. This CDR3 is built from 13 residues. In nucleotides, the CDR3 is TGTGCCAGCGGCCCCGGGCTAGCGGAGACCCAGTACTTC. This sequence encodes CASGPGLAETQYF.

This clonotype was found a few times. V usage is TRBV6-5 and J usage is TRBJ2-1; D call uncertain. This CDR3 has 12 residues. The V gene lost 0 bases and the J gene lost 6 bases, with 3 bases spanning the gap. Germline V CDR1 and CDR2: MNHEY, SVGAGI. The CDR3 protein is CASSYSSNEQFF. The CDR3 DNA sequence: TGTGCCAGCAGTTACTCGAGCAATGAGCAGTTCTTC.

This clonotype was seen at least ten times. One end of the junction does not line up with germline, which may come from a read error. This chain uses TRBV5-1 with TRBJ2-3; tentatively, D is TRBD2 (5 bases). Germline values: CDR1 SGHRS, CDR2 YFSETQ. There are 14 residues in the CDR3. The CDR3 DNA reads TGTGCCAGCAGTAACTCCGGCGGGACAGATACGCAGTATTTT. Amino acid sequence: CASSNSGGTDTQYF.

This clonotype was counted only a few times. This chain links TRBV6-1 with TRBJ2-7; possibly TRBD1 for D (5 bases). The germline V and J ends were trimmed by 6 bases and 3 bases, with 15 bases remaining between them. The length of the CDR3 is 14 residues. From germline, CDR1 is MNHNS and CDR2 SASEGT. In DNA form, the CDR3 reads TGTGCCAGCAGCCCAGGGCAGCTAGACTACGAGCAGTACTTC. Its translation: CASSPGQLDYEQYF.

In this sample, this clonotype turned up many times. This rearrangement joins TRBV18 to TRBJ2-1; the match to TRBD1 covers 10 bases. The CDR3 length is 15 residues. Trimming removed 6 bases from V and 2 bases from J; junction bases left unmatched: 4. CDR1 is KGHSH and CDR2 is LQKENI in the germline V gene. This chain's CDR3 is CASSPGTGAYNEQFF. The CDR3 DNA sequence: TGTGCCAGCTCCCCCGGGACAGGGGCCTACAATGAGCAGTTCTTC.

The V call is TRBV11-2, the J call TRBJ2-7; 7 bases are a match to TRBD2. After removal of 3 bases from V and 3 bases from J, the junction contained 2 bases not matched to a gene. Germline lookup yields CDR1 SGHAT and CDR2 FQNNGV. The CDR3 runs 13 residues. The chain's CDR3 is CASSFGGNYEQYF. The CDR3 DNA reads TGTGCCAGCAGCTTCGGGGGGAACTACGAGCAGTACTTC.

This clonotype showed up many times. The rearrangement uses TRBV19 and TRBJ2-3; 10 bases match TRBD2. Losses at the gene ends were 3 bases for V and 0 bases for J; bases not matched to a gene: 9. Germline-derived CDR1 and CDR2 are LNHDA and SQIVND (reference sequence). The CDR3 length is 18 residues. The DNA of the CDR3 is TGTGCCAGTAGTATGGGGCTAGCGGGGGCCCTTAGCACAGATACGCAGTATTTT. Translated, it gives CASSMGLAGALSTDTQYF.

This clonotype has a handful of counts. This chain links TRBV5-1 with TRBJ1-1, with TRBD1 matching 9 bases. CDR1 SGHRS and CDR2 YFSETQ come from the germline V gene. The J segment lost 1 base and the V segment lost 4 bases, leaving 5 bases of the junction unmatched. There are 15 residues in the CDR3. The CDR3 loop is CASSGGQGGNTEAFF. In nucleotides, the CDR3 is TGCGCCAGCAGCGGGGGACAGGGAGGGAACACTGAAGCTTTCTTT.

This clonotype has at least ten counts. The CDR3 DNA reads TGCGCCAGCAGCCAAGATACAGGGGAAACAGATACGCAGTATTTT. Residues: CASSQDTGETDTQYF. The chain joins TRBV4-3 to TRBJ2-3; the match to TRBD1 covers 7 bases. After removal of 0 bases from V and 3 bases from J, the junction contained 3 bases not matched to a gene. The CDR3 sequence is 15 residues long. CDR1 LGHNA and CDR2 YSLEER come from the germline V gene.

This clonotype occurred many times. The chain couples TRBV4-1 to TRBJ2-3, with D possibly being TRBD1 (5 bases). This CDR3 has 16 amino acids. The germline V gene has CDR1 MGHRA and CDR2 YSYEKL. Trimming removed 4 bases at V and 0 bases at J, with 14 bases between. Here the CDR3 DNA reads TGCGCCAGCAGCCCCGTGATAGGGGCCAGCACAGATACGCAGTATTTT. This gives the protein CASSPVIGASTDTQYF.

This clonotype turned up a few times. CDR3 region: CASSQEKSLYGYTF. The CDR3 DNA is TGCGCCAGCAGCCAAGAGAAATCCCTCTATGGCTACACCTTC. This rearrangement joins TRBV4-3 to TRBJ1-2; D gene unclear. The germline CDR1 and CDR2 sequences are LGHNA and YSLEER. This CDR3 region has 14 residues. Trimming removed 0 bases at V and 4 bases at J, with 9 bases between.

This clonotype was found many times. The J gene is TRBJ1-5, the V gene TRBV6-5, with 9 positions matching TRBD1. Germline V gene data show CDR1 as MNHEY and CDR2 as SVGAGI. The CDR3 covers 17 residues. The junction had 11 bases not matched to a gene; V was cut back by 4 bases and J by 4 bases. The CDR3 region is CASSSLTGTGPNQPQHF. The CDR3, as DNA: TGTGCCAGCAGTTCCCTTACCGGGACAGGGCCTAATCAGCCCCAGCATTTT.

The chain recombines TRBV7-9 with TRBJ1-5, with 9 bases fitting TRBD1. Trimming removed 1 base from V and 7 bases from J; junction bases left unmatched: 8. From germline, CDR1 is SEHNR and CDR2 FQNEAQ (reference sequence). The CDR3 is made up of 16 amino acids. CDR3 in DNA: TGTGCCAGCAGCTTAGATACAGGGGGCATTGGGCAGCCCCAGCATTTT. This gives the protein CASSLDTGGIGQPQHF.

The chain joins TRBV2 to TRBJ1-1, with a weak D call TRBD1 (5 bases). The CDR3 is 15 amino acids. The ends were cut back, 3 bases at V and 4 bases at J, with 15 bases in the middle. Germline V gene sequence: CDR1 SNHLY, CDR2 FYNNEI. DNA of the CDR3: TGTGCCAGCAGTGATTCTGGGGGAATCGTCACTGAAGCTTTCTTT. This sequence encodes CASSDSGGIVTEAFF. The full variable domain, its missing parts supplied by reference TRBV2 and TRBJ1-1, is EPEVTQTPSHQVTQMGQEVILRCVPISNHLYFYWYRQILGQKVEFLVSFYNNEISEKSEIFDDQFSVERPDGSNFTLKIRSTKLEDSAMYFCASSDSGGIVTEAFFGQGTRLTVV.

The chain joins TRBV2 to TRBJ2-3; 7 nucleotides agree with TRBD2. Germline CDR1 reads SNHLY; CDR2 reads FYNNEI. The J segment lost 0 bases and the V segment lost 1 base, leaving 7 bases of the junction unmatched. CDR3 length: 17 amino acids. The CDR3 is CASSEEPPGGSTDTQYF. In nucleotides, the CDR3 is TGTGCCAGCAGTGAAGAGCCCCCGGGGGGAAGCACAGATACGCAGTATTTT.

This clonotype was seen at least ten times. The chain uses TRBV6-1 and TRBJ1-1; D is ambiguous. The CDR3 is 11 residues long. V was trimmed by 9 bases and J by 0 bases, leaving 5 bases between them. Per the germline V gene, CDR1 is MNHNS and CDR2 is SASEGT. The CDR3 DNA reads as TGTGCCAGTTGGATGAACACTGAAGCTTTCTTT. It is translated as CASWMNTEAFF.

The CDR3 here is CAIQRTGMGGELFF. The DNA of the CDR3 is TGTGCCATTCAGAGGACAGGGATGGGCGGGGAGCTGTTTTTT. The V gene is TRBV19, the J gene TRBJ2-2, with 8 positions matching TRBD1. The V segment lost 10 bases and the J segment 7 bases; nucleotides outside the gene matches: 11. This CDR3 is 14 amino acids long. Germline values: CDR1 LNHDA, CDR2 SQIVND (reference sequence).

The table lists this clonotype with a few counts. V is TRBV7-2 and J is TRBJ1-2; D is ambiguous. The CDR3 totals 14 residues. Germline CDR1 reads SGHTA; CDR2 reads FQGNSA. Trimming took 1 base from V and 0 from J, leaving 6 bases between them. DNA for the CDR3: TGTGCCAGCAGCTTAGGACGGTCTAACTATGGCTACACCTTC. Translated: CASSLGRSNYGYTF.

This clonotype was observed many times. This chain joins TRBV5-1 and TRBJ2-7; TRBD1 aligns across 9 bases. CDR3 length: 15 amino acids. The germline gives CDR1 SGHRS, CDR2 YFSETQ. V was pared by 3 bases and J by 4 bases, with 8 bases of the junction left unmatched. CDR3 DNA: TGCGCCAGCAGCTGGGGAGGGGACAGGGTGTACGAGCAGTACTTC. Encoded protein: CASSWGGDRVYEQYF.

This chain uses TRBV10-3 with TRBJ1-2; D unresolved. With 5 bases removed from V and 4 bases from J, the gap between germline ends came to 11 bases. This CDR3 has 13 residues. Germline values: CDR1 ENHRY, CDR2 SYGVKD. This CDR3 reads CAISTDDSYGYTF. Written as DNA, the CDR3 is TGTGCCATCAGTACGGATGACTCCTATGGCTACACCTTC.

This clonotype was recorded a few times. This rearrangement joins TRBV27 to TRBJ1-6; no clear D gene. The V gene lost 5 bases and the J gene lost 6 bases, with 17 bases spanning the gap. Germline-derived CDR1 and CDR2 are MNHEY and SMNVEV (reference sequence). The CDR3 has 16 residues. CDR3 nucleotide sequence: TGTGCCAGCAGTCCGCGGACCGATGACCTTAATTCACCCCTCCACTTT. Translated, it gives CASSPRTDDLNSPLHF.

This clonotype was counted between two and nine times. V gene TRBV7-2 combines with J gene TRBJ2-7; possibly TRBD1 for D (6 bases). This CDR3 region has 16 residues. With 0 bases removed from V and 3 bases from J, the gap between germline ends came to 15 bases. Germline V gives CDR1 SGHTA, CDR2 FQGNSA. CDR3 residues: CASSLAYGTSDYEQYF. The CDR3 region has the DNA TGTGCCAGCAGCTTAGCGTACGGGACATCCGACTACGAGCAGTACTTC.

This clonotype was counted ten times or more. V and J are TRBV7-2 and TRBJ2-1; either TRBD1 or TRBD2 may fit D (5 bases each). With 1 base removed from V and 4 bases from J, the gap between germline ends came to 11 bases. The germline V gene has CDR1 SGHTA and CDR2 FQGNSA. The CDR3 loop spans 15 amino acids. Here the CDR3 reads CASSLGREGYNEQFF. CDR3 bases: TGTGCCAGCAGCTTAGGTCGTGAGGGGTACAATGAGCAGTTCTTC.

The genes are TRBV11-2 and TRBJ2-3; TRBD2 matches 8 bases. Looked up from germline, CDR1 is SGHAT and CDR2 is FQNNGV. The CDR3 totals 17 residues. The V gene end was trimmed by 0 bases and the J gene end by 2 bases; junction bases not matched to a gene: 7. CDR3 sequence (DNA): TGTGCCAGCAGCTTAGATTCCTATAGCGGGGCCACAGATACGCAGTATTTT. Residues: CASSLDSYSGATDTQYF.

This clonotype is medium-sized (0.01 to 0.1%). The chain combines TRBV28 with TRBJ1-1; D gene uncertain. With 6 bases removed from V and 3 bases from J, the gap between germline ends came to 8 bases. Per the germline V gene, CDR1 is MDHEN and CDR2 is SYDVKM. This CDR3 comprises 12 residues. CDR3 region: CASRSGHTEAFF. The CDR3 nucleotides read TGTGCCAGCAGAAGTGGGCACACTGAAGCTTTCTTT.

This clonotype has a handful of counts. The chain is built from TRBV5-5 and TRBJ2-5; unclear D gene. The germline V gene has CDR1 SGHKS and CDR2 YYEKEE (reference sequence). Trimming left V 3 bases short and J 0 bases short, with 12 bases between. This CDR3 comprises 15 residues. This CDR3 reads CASSSWSADQETQYF. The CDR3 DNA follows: TGTGCCAGCAGCTCCTGGTCGGCGGACCAAGAGACCCAGTACTTC.

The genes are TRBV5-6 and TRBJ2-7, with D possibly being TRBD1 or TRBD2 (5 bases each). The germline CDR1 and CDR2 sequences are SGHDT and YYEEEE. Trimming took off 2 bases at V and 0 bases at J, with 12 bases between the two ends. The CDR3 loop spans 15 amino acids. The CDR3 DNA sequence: TGTGCCAGCAGCTTTGGGGGTTTGGGCTCCTACGAGCAGTACTTC. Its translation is CASSFGGLGSYEQYF.

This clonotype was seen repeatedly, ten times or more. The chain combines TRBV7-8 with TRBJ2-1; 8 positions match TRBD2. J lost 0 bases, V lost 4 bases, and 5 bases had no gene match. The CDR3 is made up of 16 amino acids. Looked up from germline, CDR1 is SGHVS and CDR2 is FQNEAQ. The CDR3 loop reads CASSSFSGDSYNEQFF. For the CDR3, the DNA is TGTGCCAGCAGCTCCTTTAGCGGGGACTCCTACAATGAGCAGTTCTTC.